This T cell receptor beta chain was obtained from a study of T cell responses to AZD1222 COVID-19 vaccine. Between the trimmed V and J ends, which lost 5 bases and 8 bases, there was a span of 15 bases. Germline CDR1 reads SQVTM; CDR2 reads ANQGSEA. The CDR3 contains 12 residues. Method: immunoSEQ multiplex PCR; TCRdb's copy keeps in-frame clones and lacks some. The profile shows 120,000 or so clones, around 93% of them singletons. Sample: peripheral blood, taken on day 0 of AZD1222 vaccination. The rearrangement uses TRBV29-1 and TRBJ1-2, with D unclear. The clonotype comes from an adult in good health. The chain's CDR3 is CSVRKPPWGYTF. DNA of the CDR3: TGCAGCGTTAGAAAGCCACCTTGGGGCTACACCTTC.